The T cell receptor beta chain under discussion was sequenced for a study of T cell repertoires in cytomegalovirus infection. One entry per CDR3 protein, called by TCRdb with MiXCR from the reads. The sample holds 230,000 or so distinct CDR3 sequences, approximately 38% seen once. The CDR3 totals 16 residues. V dropped 5 bases and J dropped 3; count of bases not matched to a gene: 11. Per germline, CDR1 SGHVS and CDR2 FNYEAQ. Findings and caveats of the study: The ex vivo response was dominated by HLA-C-restricted CMV-specific TCR beta clonotypes.

This clonotype was found many times. Its target is not known. The sample in question was CD8+ T cells from cultured PBMCs, obtained from culture after CMV antigen stimulation. V gene TRBV7-6 combines with J gene TRBJ2-7, with TRBD1 matching over 9 bases. The receptor comes from a human donor in good health (CMV status not recorded). Some clones in this sample may be carry-over from other donors' samples. This CDR3 is CASSALQGAEFYEQYF. The CDR3 DNA is TGTGCCAGCAGCGCCTTACAGGGGGCTGAGTTCTACGAGCAGTACTTC.